Presented here are 4 T cell receptor beta chains from one specimen sequenced in a study of neurological immune-mediated disorders. TCRdb re-analysed the 5' RACE reads in MiXCR, keeping a single row per CDR3 protein. Here the sample spans about 50,000 distinct CDR3 sequences, about 3.7% being singletons. The sample comprised PBMCs. The receptor source for this set is a man between 40 and 49 years old with multiple sclerosis.

In its sample, this clonotype was seen many times. The chain couples TRBV6-1 to TRBJ2-5, with 9 bases matching TRBD2. This CDR3 is 15 amino acids long. The trim removed 0 bases at V and 4 bases at J, leaving 3 bases unmatched. CDR1 is MNHNS and CDR2 is SASEGT in the germline V gene. This CDR3 reads CASSEAPAGGETQYF. The CDR3 DNA is TGTGCCAGCAGTGAAGCGCCAGCGGGGGGAGAGACCCAGTACTTC.

There are many counts of this clonotype. The chain employs TRBV6-1 and TRBJ1-1; D gene unclear. V was clipped by 1 base and J by 5 bases, with 11 bases between them. Germline V gene sequence: CDR1 MNHNS, CDR2 SASEGT. This CDR3 comprises 14 residues. CDR3 region: CASSEVSGRTEAFF. The CDR3 DNA reads TGTGCCAGCAGTGAAGTTTCGGGTAGGACTGAAGCTTTCTTT.

This clonotype came up a few times. This may arise from a read error, as a much more abundant clone is one base away. The chain is built from TRBV6-5 and TRBJ1-5; tentatively, D is TRBD1 (6 bases). Germline assignment: CDR1 MNHEY and CDR2 SVGAGI. CDR3 length equals 15 residues. CDR3 in amino acids: CASRPGTGSWQPQNF. In DNA form, the CDR3 reads TGTGCCAGCAGGCCCGGCACAGGGAGTTGGCAGCCCCAGAATTTT.

This clonotype has at least ten counts. An end of the junction does not agree with germline; a read error may underlie this. V is TRBV20-1 and J is TRBJ1-5, with TRBD1 identical over 8 bases. The CDR3 runs 15 residues. The V gene's germline CDR1 is DFQATT and CDR2 SNEGSKA (reference sequence). The CDR3 reads CSARDRPDRARPQNF. The CDR3 DNA reads TGCAGTGCTAGAGATCGCCCGGACAGGGCGCGGCCCCAGAATTTT.